This note documents a single T cell receptor beta chain sequence. This specimen belongs to a study of cytomegalovirus exposure and HLA in healthy donors. Trimming stripped 2 bases from V and 5 bases from J, with 9 bases between. Germline CDR1 is MNHNY and CDR2 is SVGAGI (reference sequence). The CDR3 has 13 residues. The primer mix had 60 Vbeta and 13 Jbeta primers. TCRdb's table, derived via immunoSEQ multiplex PCR, lists solely in-frame clones and lacks some. The top ten hold about 4.6% of the sample, which has fewer than 250,000 clones, under 80% seen once. The genes are TRBV6-6 and TRBJ2-5, with D possibly TRBD1 on 6 matching bases. The clonotype comes from a man under 40 in good health and CMV-seropositive. The sample comprised PBMCs. CDR3 sequence (DNA): TGTGCCAGCAGTTACCAGGGGACGGAGACCCAGTACTTC. The encoded protein is CASSYQGTETQYF.